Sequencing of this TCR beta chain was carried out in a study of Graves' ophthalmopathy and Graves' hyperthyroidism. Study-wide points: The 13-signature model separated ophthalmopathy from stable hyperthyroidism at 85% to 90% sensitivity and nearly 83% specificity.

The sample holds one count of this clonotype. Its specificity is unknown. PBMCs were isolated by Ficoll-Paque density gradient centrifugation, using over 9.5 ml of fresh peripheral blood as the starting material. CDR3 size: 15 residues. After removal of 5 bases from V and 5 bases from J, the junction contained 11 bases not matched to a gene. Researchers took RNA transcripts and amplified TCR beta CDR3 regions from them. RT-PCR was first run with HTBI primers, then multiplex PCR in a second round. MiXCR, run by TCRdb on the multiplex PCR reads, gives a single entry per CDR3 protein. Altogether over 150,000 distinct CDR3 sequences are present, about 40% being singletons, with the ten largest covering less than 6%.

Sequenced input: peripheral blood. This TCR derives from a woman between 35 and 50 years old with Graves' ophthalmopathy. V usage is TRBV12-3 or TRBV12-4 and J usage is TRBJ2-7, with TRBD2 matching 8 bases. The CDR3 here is CASSPRLATRHEQYF. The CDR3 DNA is TGTGCCAGCAGTCCAAGACTAGCGACGAGACACGAGCAGTACTTC.